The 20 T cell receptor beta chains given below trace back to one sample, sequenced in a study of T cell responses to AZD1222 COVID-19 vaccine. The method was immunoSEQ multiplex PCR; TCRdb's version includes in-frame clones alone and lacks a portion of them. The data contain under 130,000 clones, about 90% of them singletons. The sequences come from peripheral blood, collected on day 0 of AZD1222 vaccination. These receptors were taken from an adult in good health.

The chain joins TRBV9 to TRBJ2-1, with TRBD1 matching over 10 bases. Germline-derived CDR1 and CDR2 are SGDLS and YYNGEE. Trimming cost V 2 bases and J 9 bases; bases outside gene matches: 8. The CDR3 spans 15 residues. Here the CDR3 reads CASSVFGTGEAEQFF. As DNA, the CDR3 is TGTGCCAGCAGCGTCTTCGGGACAGGGGAGGCTGAGCAGTTCTTC.

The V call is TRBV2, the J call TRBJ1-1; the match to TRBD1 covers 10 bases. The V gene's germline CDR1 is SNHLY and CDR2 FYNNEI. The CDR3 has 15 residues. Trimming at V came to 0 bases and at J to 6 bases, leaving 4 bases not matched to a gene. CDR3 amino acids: CASSEAPGTGAEAFF. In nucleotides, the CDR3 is TGTGCCAGCAGTGAAGCACCCGGGACAGGGGCTGAAGCTTTCTTT.

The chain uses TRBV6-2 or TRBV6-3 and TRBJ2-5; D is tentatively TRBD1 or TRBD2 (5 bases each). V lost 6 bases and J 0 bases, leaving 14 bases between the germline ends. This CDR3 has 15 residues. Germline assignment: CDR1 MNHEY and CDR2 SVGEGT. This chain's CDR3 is CASRPKGPYQETQYF. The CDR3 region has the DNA TGTGCCAGCAGACCTAAGGGACCGTACCAAGAGACCCAGTACTTC.

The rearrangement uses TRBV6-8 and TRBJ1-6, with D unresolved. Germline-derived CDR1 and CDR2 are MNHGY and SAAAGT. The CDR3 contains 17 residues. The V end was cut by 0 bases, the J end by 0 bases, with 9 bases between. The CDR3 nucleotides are TGTGCCAGCAGTTACTCGAGGGTGACCTCCTATAATTCACCCCTCCACTTT. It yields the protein CASSYSRVTSYNSPLHF.

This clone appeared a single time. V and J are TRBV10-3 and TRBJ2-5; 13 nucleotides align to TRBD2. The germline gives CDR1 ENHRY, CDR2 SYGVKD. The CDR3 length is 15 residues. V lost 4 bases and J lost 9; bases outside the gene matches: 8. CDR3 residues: CAISGTSGSPQAQYF. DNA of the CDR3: TGTGCCATCAGTGGGACTAGCGGGAGCCCCCAGGCCCAGTACTTC.

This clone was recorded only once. CDR3 DNA sequence: TGCGCCAGCAGCTTTCTCCGCCCAGAGGAAGCTTTCTTT. This encodes CASSFLRPEEAFF. The chain joins TRBV5-1 to TRBJ1-1, with D uncertain. There are 13 residues in the CDR3. The germline gives CDR1 SGHRS, CDR2 YFSETQ. Trimming removed 2 bases from V and 8 bases from J, with 13 bases in between. Variable domain in full (rest from reference TRBV5-1 and TRBJ1-1): KAGVTQTPRYLIKTRGQQVTLSCSPISGHRSVSWYQQTPGQGLQFLFEYFSETQRNKGNFPGRFSGRQFSNSRSEMNVSTLELGDSALYLCASSFLRPEEAFFGQGTRLTVV.

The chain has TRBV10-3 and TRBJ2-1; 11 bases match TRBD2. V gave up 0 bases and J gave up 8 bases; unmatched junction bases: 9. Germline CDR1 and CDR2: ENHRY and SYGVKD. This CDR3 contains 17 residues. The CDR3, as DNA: TGTGCCATCAGTGAGTCGATTAGCGGGGGGGACTCCTATGAGCAGTTCTTC. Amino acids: CAISESISGGDSYEQFF.

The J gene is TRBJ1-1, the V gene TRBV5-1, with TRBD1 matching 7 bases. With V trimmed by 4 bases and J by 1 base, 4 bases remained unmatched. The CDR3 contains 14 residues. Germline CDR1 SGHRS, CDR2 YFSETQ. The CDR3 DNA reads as TGCGCCAGCAGCGGGGACAGCGGGAACACTGAAGCTTTCTTT. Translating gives CASSGDSGNTEAFF.

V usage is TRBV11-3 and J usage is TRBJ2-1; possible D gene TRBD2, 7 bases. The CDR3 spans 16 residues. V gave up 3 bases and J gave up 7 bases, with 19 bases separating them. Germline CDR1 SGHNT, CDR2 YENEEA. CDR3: CASSLSGAGVGNEQFF. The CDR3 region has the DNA TGTGCCAGCAGCTTGTCGGGGGCGGGAGTTGGGAATGAGCAGTTCTTC. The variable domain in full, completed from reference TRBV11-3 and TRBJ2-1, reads EAGVVQSPRYKIIEKKQPVAFWCNPISGHNTLYWYLQNLGQGPELLIRYENEEAVDDSQLPKDRFSAERLKGVDSTLKIQPAELGDSAVYLCASSLSGAGVGNEQFFGPGTRLTVL.

DNA of the CDR3: TGTGCCAGCAGCTCGATCTCCGCGACAGACAACACCATATATTTT. Protein: CASSSISATDNTIYF. J is TRBJ1-3 and V is TRBV7-2, with D possibly being TRBD1 (5 bases). The CDR3 sequence is 15 residues long. CDR1 and CDR2 from the germline V gene are SGHTA and FQGNSA. V was clipped by 4 bases and J by 7 bases, with 17 bases between them.

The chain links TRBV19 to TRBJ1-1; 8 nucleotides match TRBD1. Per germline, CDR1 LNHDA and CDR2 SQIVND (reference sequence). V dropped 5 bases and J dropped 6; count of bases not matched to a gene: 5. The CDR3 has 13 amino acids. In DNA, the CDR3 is TGTGCCAGTAGTCAGGACAGGGTCTCTGAAGCTTTCTTT. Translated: CASSQDRVSEAFF.

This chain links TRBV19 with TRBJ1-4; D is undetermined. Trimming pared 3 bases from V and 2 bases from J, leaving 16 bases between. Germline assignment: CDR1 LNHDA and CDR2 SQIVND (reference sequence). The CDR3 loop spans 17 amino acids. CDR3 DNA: TGTGCCAGTAGTATCGGCTTGTCCCCGGCCACTAATGAAAAACTGTTTTTT. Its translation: CASSIGLSPATNEKLFF. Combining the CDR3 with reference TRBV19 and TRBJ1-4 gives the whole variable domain DGGITQSPKYLFRKEGQNVTLSCEQNLNHDAMYWYRQDPGQGLRLIYYSQIVNDFQKGDIAEGYSVSREKKESFPLTVTSAQKNPTAFYLCASSIGLSPATNEKLFFGSGTQLSVL.

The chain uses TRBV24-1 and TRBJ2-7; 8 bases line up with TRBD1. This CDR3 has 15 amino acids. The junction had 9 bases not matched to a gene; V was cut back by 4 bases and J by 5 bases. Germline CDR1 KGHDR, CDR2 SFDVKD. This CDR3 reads CATSDGQGGKNEQYF. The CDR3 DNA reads TGTGCCACCAGTGACGGACAGGGTGGTAAGAACGAGCAGTACTTC.

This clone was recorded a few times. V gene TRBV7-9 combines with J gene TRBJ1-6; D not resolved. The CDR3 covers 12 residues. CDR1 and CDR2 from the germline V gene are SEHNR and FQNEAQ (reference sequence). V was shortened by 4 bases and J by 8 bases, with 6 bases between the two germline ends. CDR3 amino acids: CASSYQDSPLHF. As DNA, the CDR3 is TGTGCCAGCAGCTATCAGGATTCACCCCTCCACTTT. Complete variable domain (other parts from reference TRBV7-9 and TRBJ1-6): DTGVSQNPRHKITKRGQNVTFRCDPISEHNRLYWYRQTLGQGPEFLTYFQNEAQLEKSRLLSDRFSAERPKGSFSTLEIQRTEQGDSAMYLCASSYQDSPLHFGNGTRLTVT.

In DNA form, the CDR3 reads TGTGCCAGCAGCCCCCCAGACACCAATAATTCACCCCTCCACTTT. Protein sequence: CASSPPDTNNSPLHF. V is TRBV7-9 and J is TRBJ1-6, with D hard to call. With 5 bases removed from V and 5 bases from J, the gap between germline ends came to 13 bases. Germline CDR1 and CDR2: SEHNR and FQNEAQ (reference sequence). The CDR3 sequence is 15 residues long.

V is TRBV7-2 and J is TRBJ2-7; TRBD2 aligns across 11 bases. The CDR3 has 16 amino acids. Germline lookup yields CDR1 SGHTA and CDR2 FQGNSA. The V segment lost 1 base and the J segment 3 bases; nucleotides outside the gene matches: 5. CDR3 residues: CASSLVAGTSGYEQYF. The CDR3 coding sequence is TGTGCCAGCAGCTTAGTTGCCGGGACTAGCGGCTACGAGCAGTACTTC. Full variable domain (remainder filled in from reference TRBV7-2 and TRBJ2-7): GAGVSQSPSNKVTEKGKDVELRCDPISGHTALYWYRQSLGQGLEFLIYFQGNSAPDKSGLPSDRFSAERTGGSVSTLTIQRTQQEDSAVYLCASSLVAGTSGYEQYFGPGTRLTVT.

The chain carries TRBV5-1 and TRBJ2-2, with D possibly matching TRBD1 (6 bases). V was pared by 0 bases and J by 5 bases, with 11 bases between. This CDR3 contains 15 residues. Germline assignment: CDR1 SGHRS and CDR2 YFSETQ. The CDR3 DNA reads TGCGCCAGCAGCTTGGCCCCAGGGGCGACCGGGGAGCTGTTTTTT. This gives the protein CASSLAPGATGELFF.

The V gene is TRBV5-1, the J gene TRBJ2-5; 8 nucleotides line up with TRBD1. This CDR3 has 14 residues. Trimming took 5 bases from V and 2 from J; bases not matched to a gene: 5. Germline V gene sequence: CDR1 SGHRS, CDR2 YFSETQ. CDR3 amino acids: CASRSGGGQETQYF. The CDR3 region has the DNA TGCGCCAGCAGATCAGGGGGCGGGCAAGAGACCCAGTACTTC.

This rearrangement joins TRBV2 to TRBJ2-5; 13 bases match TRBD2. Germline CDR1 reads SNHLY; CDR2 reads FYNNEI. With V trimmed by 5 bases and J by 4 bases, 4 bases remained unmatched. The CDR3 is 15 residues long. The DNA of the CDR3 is TGTGCCAGCAGTCCACTAGCGGGGGGGCGAGAGACCCAGTACTTC. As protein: CASSPLAGGRETQYF.

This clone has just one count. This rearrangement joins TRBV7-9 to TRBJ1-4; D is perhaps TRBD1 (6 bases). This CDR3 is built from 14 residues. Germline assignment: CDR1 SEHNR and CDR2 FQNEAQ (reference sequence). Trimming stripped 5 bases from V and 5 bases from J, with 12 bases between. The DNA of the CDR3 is TGTGCCAGCAGCCCCAGGGGACACAATGAAAAACTGTTTTTT. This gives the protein CASSPRGHNEKLFF.